The 11 T cell receptor beta chains below were found in one sample sequenced in a study of human T cells and chemical hapten exposure. Sample time point: patch test 2, 6 weeks after DPC sensitization. Indicated treatment: therapeutic diphenylcyclopropenone sensitization with weekly scalp DPC. TCRdb itself ran the RACE reads through MiXCR, one entry per CDR3 protein. The profile shows under 90,000 distinct CDR3 sequences, 7.5% to 9.5% of them singletons. Specimen: whole blood, collected in connection with sensitization to the hapten diphenylcyclopropenone (DPC). These TCRs come from a woman between 50 and 59 years old with alopecia areata. Some clones in this sample may be carry-over from other donors' samples.

This clonotype has ten or more counts. The chain recombines TRBV20-1 with TRBJ1-1; D gene ambiguous. Germline V gene sequence: CDR1 DFQATT, CDR2 SNEGSKA (reference sequence). The CDR3 contains 15 residues. V dropped 0 bases and J dropped 1 base, with 12 bases sitting between them. The CDR3 loop reads CSARDLDISNTEAFF. The CDR3 bases are TGCAGTGCTAGAGATTTAGATATATCGAACACTGAAGCTTTCTTT.

This clonotype has at least ten counts. The chain has TRBV5-1 and TRBJ2-1, with a tentative D call TRBD1 (6 bases). Trimming stripped 4 bases from V and 2 bases from J, with 10 bases between. The CDR3 is 14 amino acids. In germline, CDR1 is SGHRS, CDR2 YFSETQ. The CDR3 sequence: CASSPRDTYNEQFF. CDR3 nucleotide sequence: TGCGCCAGCAGCCCAAGGGACACCTACAATGAGCAGTTCTTC.

In this sample, this clonotype turned up many times. V gene TRBV4-2 combines with J gene TRBJ1-1, with TRBD1 identical over 10 bases. CDR1 LGHNA and CDR2 YNFKEQ come from the germline V gene. The trim removed 4 bases at V and 6 bases at J, leaving 14 bases unmatched. The CDR3 spans 17 residues. CDR3 DNA sequence: TGTGCCAGCAGCCCAGAGGATAGACAGGGGGCGTCCGCTGAAGCTTTCTTT. Protein: CASSPEDRQGASAEAFF.

On this clonotype: Because it lacks the conserved phenylalanine or tryptophan at the end, this CDR3 is likely a read error. The chain joins TRBV28 to TRBJ2-7, with D perhaps matching TRBD2 (5 bases). Germline CDR1 MDHEN, CDR2 SYDVKM. CDR3 length equals 14 residues. Trimming took 7 bases from V and 1 from J, leaving 14 bases between them. CDR3: CASTTPAGSYEQYY. DNA of the CDR3: TGTGCCAGCACCACCCCGGCGGGTTCCTACGAGCAGTACTAC.

The chain couples TRBV28 to TRBJ2-7; possibly TRBD2 for D (5 bases). V was cut by 8 bases and J by 7 bases, with 21 bases left in between. This CDR3 spans 14 amino acids. Germline V gene lookup returns CDR1 MDHEN and CDR2 SYDVKM. The CDR3, as DNA: TGTGCCAGCTCCGATTTGCGGGCTATAGGAGAGCAGTACTTC. The encoded protein is CASSDLRAIGEQYF.

Details on this clonotype: This may be a read error, as it is one base from a much larger clone. The chain combines TRBV5-1 with TRBJ1-2; 8 positions agree with TRBD1. Unmatched junction bases numbered 5, after V lost 0 bases and J lost 4 bases. This CDR3 has 15 amino acids. Per germline, CDR1 SGHRS and CDR2 YFSETQ. CDR3 protein: CASSLVRTGSYGYTF. Written as DNA, the CDR3 is TGCGCCAGCAGCTTGGTAAGGACAGGGAGCTATGGCTACACCTTC.

The rearrangement links TRBV5-4 to TRBJ1-1; TRBD1 matches 7 bases. The CDR3 totals 14 residues. Germline CDR1 reads SGHNT; CDR2 reads YYREEE (reference sequence). The trim removed 5 bases at V and 3 bases at J, leaving 7 bases unmatched. CDR3 nucleotides: TGTGCCAGCAGAAAAGACAGGGCGGACACTGAAGCTTTCTTT. This sequence encodes CASRKDRADTEAFF.

This clonotype was recorded a few times. This chain uses TRBV13 with TRBJ2-7; TRBD2 agrees at 8 bases. Germline values: CDR1 PRHDT, CDR2 FYEKMQ (reference sequence). CDR3 length equals 15 residues. Trimming cost V 5 bases and J 2 bases; bases outside gene matches: 8. The CDR3 region has the DNA TGTGCCAGCAGCCGTAGCGGGACACTGACCTACGAGCAGTACTTC. Translated, it gives CASSRSGTLTYEQYF.

The chain combines TRBV13 with TRBJ1-1; D is uncertain. This CDR3 region has 14 residues. Germline loops: CDR1 PRHDT, CDR2 FYEKMQ (reference sequence). V lost 5 bases and J lost 0, with 10 bases in between. This chain's CDR3 is CASSPVAVNTEAFF. The CDR3 DNA reads TGTGCCAGCAGCCCGGTGGCAGTGAACACTGAAGCTTTCTTT.

This clonotype was detected many times. The V and J genes are TRBV20-1 and TRBJ2-7; 14 bases agree with TRBD2. The germline V gene encodes CDR1 DFQATT and CDR2 SNEGSKA (reference sequence). The CDR3 is 16 amino acids. V shed 1 base and J 4 bases; nucleotides not matched to a gene: 6. Written as DNA, the CDR3 is TGCAGTGCTAGAGGAGGGACTAGCGGGAGCACTTACGAGCAGTACTTC. Amino acids: CSARGGTSGSTYEQYF.

This clonotype was detected a few times. The genes are TRBV7-2 and TRBJ1-4; 7 bases map to TRBD1. The ends lost 3 bases at V and 9 bases at J; junction bases unmatched: 7. The CDR3 is 14 residues long. The V gene's germline CDR1 is SGHTA and CDR2 FQGNSA. The CDR3 region is CASSFGDRAQKLFF. The CDR3 bases are TGTGCCAGCAGCTTTGGAGACAGGGCGCAAAAACTGTTTTTT. The full variable domain, its missing parts supplied by reference TRBV7-2 and TRBJ1-4, is GAGVSQSPSNKVTEKGKDVELRCDPISGHTALYWYRQSLGQGLEFLIYFQGNSAPDKSGLPSDRFSAERTGGSVSTLTIQRTQQEDSAVYLCASSFGDRAQKLFFGSGTQLSVL.